These 24 T cell receptor beta chains were sequenced from one sample in a study of vaccination and CD4 T cells after COVID-19. The Oncomine TCR Beta short-read assay was what sequenced the DNA obtained from cultured CD4+ T cells. TCRdb re-called the PCR reads through MiXCR, storing one row per CDR3 protein. In the table there are 4,500 or so distinct CDR3 sequences, roughly a fifth of which are singletons. Treatment meaning: roughly 10-day PBMC culture with coronavirus spike peptide pools or control peptides (ViraFEST assay). These receptors are not linked to any known antigen. Sequencing was carried out using CD4+ T cells from blood, cultured in vitro. The receptors shown here come from a human donor who had recovered from COVID-19.

The chain joins TRBV25-1 to TRBJ1-3; D is unclear. CDR3 length: 14 residues. Between the trimmed V and J ends, which lost 2 bases and 4 bases, there was a span of 9 bases. In germline, CDR1 is MGHDK, CDR2 SYGVNS. Here the CDR3 reads CASSEALPGNTIYF. CDR3 nucleotide sequence: TGTGCCAGCAGTGAAGCACTTCCAGGAAACACCATATATTTT.

This chain joins TRBV20-1 and TRBJ2-1; possibly TRBD2 for D (6 bases). The germline V gene encodes CDR1 DFQATT and CDR2 SNEGSKA (reference sequence). V lost 7 bases and J lost 5, with 15 bases in between. This CDR3 has 13 residues. The CDR3 nucleotides are TGCAGTGGGATGGGGGGTAGCAACAATGAGCAGTTCTTC. This gives the protein CSGMGGSNNEQFF.

The gene calls are TRBV11-2 and TRBJ2-3, with 7 bases that match TRBD1. Unmatched junction bases numbered 15, after V lost 10 bases and J lost 5 bases. Looked up from germline, CDR1 is SGHAT and CDR2 is FQNNGV. The CDR3 runs 15 residues. The CDR3 sequence: CATKHSRGWVDTQYF. As DNA, the CDR3 is TGTGCCACTAAACATTCCAGGGGGTGGGTAGATACGCAGTATTTT. The complete variable domain, with remaining parts taken from reference TRBV11-2 and TRBJ2-3, reads EAGVAQSPRYKIIEKRQSVAFWCNPISGHATLYWYQQILGQGPKLLIQFQNNGVVDDSQLPKDRFSAERLKGVDSTLKIQPAKLEDSAVYLCATKHSRGWVDTQYFGPGTRLTVL.

The V gene is TRBV14, the J gene TRBJ2-5, with D hard to call. Trimming removed 0 bases from V and 5 bases from J, with 13 bases in between. CDR3 length equals 15 residues. Germline assignment: CDR1 SGHDN and CDR2 FVKESK. The CDR3, as DNA: TGTGCCAGCAGCCAAGAGGACCGTATGGGGGAGACCCAGTACTTC. The encoded protein is CASSQEDRMGETQYF.

V gene TRBV12-3 or TRBV12-4 combines with J gene TRBJ2-7, with D uncertain. The V and J ends lost 4 bases and 7 bases respectively, with 11 bases between them. This CDR3 has 12 amino acids. The CDR3 here is CASSWELEEQYF. CDR3 DNA: TGTGCCAGCAGTTGGGAACTGGAAGAGCAGTACTTC.

The CDR3 loop reads CASSVQANTDTQYF. DNA of the CDR3: TGTGCCAGCAGCGTCCAGGCTAACACAGATACGCAGTATTTT. J is TRBJ2-3 and V is TRBV9; D ambiguous. CDR1 and CDR2 from the germline V gene are SGDLS and YYNGEE. CDR3 length equals 14 residues. V was pared by 2 bases and J by 2 bases, with 9 bases between.

By frequency in the sample, this clonotype is medium-sized. This chain joins TRBV12-3 or TRBV12-4 and TRBJ1-2; D unresolved. Deletions cut 5 bases from V and 8 bases from J, with 15 bases between. The CDR3 extends over 13 amino acids. CDR3 sequence (DNA): TGTGCCAGCAGTGCAGGTGTCCTGGAAGGCTACACCTTC. Amino acids: CASSAGVLEGYTF.

This clonotype came up a few times. The genes are TRBV29-1 and TRBJ1-2; TRBD1 matches 7 bases. After removal of 3 bases from V and 8 bases from J, the junction contained 9 bases not matched to a gene. In germline, CDR1 is SQVTM, CDR2 ANQGSEA. The CDR3 runs to 13 residues. In nucleotides, the CDR3 is TGCAGCGTTGAGGGGAATACAGGGGAGGGCTACACCTTC. It translates to CSVEGNTGEGYTF.

This clonotype was seen a handful of times. The chain is built from TRBV30 and TRBJ2-1, with 9 positions matching TRBD2. The germline gives CDR1 GTSNPN, CDR2 SVGIG (reference sequence). V was clipped by 0 bases and J by 5 bases; unmatched bases: 11. There are 17 residues in the CDR3. CDR3 region: CAWSVRSSGALNNEQFF. CDR3 DNA sequence: TGTGCCTGGAGTGTTAGGTCTAGCGGGGCTCTCAACAATGAGCAGTTCTTC.

This clonotype has just a few counts. The J gene is TRBJ2-2, the V gene TRBV9; D gene unclear. Trimming stripped 0 bases from V and 6 bases from J, with 6 bases between. The CDR3 has 13 amino acids. Germline CDR1 SGDLS, CDR2 YYNGEE. The CDR3 region has the DNA TGTGCCAGCAGCGTAGGGGTCGCCGGGGAGCTGTTTTTT. This encodes CASSVGVAGELFF. The whole variable domain, filled in from reference TRBV9 and TRBJ2-2, reads DSGVTQTPKHLITATGQRVTLRCSPRSGDLSVYWYQQSLDQGLQFLIQYYNGEERAKGNILERFSAQQFPDLHSELNLSSLELGDSALYFCASSVGVAGELFFGEGSRLTVL.

The chain combines TRBV6-1 with TRBJ1-2; tentatively, D is TRBD1 (5 bases). CDR1 is MNHNS and CDR2 is SASEGT in the germline V gene. Trimming left V 8 bases short and J 10 bases short, with 14 bases between. This CDR3 has 11 residues. The CDR3 reads CASSREGSYTF. In nucleotides, the CDR3 is TGTGCCAGCTCAAGGGAGGGGTCCTACACCTTC.

This clonotype is deemed medium-sized (0.01 to 0.1%). The chain uses TRBV12-3 or TRBV12-4 and TRBJ1-6; no clear D gene. The length of the CDR3 is 14 residues. V lost 6 bases and J lost 3, with 9 bases in between. The CDR3 spells CASSPVLYNSPLHF. In nucleotides, the CDR3 is TGTGCCAGCAGCCCGGTCCTCTATAATTCACCCCTCCACTTT.

Only a few counts were recorded for this clonotype. The chain uses TRBV6-4 and TRBJ2-5; 7 bases match TRBD2. The germline CDR1 and CDR2 sequences are MRHNA and SNTAGT. The CDR3 spans 12 residues. J lost 4 bases, V lost 6 bases, and 2 bases had no gene match. CDR3 region: CASSGLGETQYF. The CDR3 DNA sequence: TGTGCCAGCAGCGGACTAGGAGAGACCCAGTACTTC.

This clonotype was detected only a few times. This chain connects TRBV7-9 to TRBJ2-7, with D perhaps TRBD1 or TRBD2 (6 bases each). The V end lost 4 bases, the J end lost 7 bases, and 20 bases lay between the germline ends. This CDR3 spans 15 amino acids. CDR1 and CDR2 from the germline V gene are SEHNR and FQNEAQ (reference sequence). The CDR3: CASSSLGGPLREQYF. The CDR3 DNA reads as TGTGCCAGCAGCTCGCTGGGGGGCCCCCTACGTGAGCAGTACTTC.

The table lists this clonotype with a few counts. This chain connects TRBV5-8 to TRBJ1-2; weak D call: TRBD1 (5 bases). Germline values: CDR1 SGHTS, CDR2 YDEGEE. V lost 0 bases, J lost 3 bases, and 15 bases lay in between. The CDR3 length is 16 residues. CDR3 DNA: TGTGCCAGCAGCTTGGGTGGCGGCAGGGCTCACTATGGCTACACCTTC. Translating gives CASSLGGGRAHYGYTF.

Judged by abundance, this clonotype is large. This chain connects TRBV30 to TRBJ2-2, with a possible D match to TRBD1 (6 bases). The CDR3 is 17 amino acids. CDR1 is GTSNPN, CDR2 SVGIG, per germline (reference sequence). With 5 bases removed from V and 7 bases from J, the gap between germline ends came to 26 bases. CDR3 sequence reads: CAWDQSWGQGSSGELFF. CDR3 nucleotides: TGTGCCTGGGATCAATCCTGGGGGCAGGGATCGAGCGGGGAGCTGTTTTTT. Combining the CDR3 with reference TRBV30 and TRBJ2-2 gives the whole variable domain SQTIHQWPATLVQPVGSPLSLECTVEGTSNPNLYWYRQAAGRGLQLLFYSVGIGQISSEVPQNLSASRPQDRQFILSSKKLLLSDSGFYLCAWDQSWGQGSSGELFFGEGSRLTVL.

This clonotype is medium-sized. The CDR3 sequence is CASSPSTGARYGYTF. In DNA form, the CDR3 reads TGTGCCAGCAGTCCCTCGACAGGGGCTCGCTATGGCTACACCTTC. V usage is TRBV2 and J usage is TRBJ1-2, with 8 bases aligning to TRBD1. Losses at the gene ends were 5 bases for V and 4 bases for J; bases not matched to a gene: 9. The CDR3 covers 15 residues. Germline V gene data show CDR1 as SNHLY and CDR2 as FYNNEI.

This clonotype turned up a few times. The chain links TRBV19 to TRBJ1-2; D is ambiguous. Germline assignment: CDR1 LNHDA and CDR2 SQIVND (reference sequence). The CDR3 contains 14 residues. The V end was cut by 5 bases, the J end by 5 bases, with 15 bases between. The CDR3 nucleotides are TGTGCCAGTAGTTCTCAGGTGGGGAGTTATGGCTACACCTTC. Translated, it gives CASSSQVGSYGYTF.

Only a few counts were recorded for this clonotype. The CDR3, as DNA: TGTGCCAGTTCGTATCGAGACTCACCCCTCCACTTT. Protein product: CASSYRDSPLHF. The genes are TRBV19 and TRBJ1-6; D not certain. The CDR3 has 12 residues. The germline gives CDR1 LNHDA, CDR2 SQIVND (reference sequence). Trimming took 8 bases from V and 10 from J, leaving 12 bases between them. Combining the CDR3 with reference TRBV19 and TRBJ1-6 gives the whole variable domain DGGITQSPKYLFRKEGQNVTLSCEQNLNHDAMYWYRQDPGQGLRLIYYSQIVNDFQKGDIAEGYSVSREKKESFPLTVTSAQKNPTAFYLCASSYRDSPLHFGNGTRLTVT.

Relative to its sample, this clonotype is medium-sized. The gene calls are TRBV6-4 and TRBJ1-5; D ambiguous. The V end was cut by 8 bases, the J end by 1 base, with 9 bases between. Germline-derived CDR1 and CDR2 are MRHNA and SNTAGT. This CDR3 has 13 residues. The CDR3 loop reads CASSTESNQPQHF. DNA for the CDR3: TGTGCCAGCTCCACGGAGAGCAATCAGCCCCAGCATTTT.

This clonotype turned up a few times. The chain is built from TRBV6-1 and TRBJ2-7; 8 bases line up with TRBD2. V was clipped by 4 bases and J by 3 bases; unmatched bases: 5. This CDR3 is 14 amino acids long. CDR1 is MNHNS, CDR2 SASEGT, per germline. The CDR3 DNA follows: TGTGCCAGCAGTGGGGGACTAGGGAGCTACGAGCAGTACTTC. Its translation is CASSGGLGSYEQYF.

This clonotype was recorded a few times. The rearrangement uses TRBV3-1 and TRBJ1-2, with D tentatively TRBD1 (5 bases). Per germline, CDR1 LGHDT and CDR2 YNNKEL (reference sequence). This CDR3 is 14 amino acids long. Trimming removed 1 base at V and 7 bases at J, with 13 bases between. In nucleotides, the CDR3 is TGTGCCAGCAGCCAAGTGGCGGGGGATAGTGGCTACACCTTC. Protein: CASSQVAGDSGYTF.

V gene TRBV7-6 combines with J gene TRBJ2-5; tentatively, D is TRBD1 or TRBD2 (6 bases each). V shed 3 bases and J shed 0 bases, with 17 bases lying between them. CDR1 and CDR2 (germline): SGHVS, FNYEAQ. The CDR3 loop spans 17 amino acids. The CDR3 region has the DNA TGTGCCAGCAGCTTGTTAGGGGGGCATAGGGACCAAGAGACCCAGTACTTC. Translated, it gives CASSLLGGHRDQETQYF.

The chain uses TRBV5-1 and TRBJ1-1; D is possibly TRBD1 (5 bases). The CDR3 is made up of 14 amino acids. Germline lookup yields CDR1 SGHRS and CDR2 YFSETQ. The V and J ends lost 0 bases and 5 bases respectively, with 11 bases between them. CDR3 amino acids: CASSLASRGTEAFF. The CDR3 DNA reads as TGCGCCAGCAGCTTGGCCAGTCGGGGGACTGAAGCTTTCTTT.